Listed below are T cell receptor beta chains from one sample, sequenced in a study of PD-1 blockade in classical Hodgkin lymphoma. Produced via immunoSEQ multiplex PCR; TCRdb's table is partial and in-frame only. The repertoire holds about 100,000 clones, with 89% as singletons. Sequencing used peripheral blood mononuclear cells (PBMCs), obtained before the second cycle of nivolumab. These receptor sequences come from a human donor with classical Hodgkin lymphoma. Both conserved end residues are part of each CDR3.

>TRBV5-4|14
CASSLAGGDQPQHF
>TRBV4-1|18
CASSQWGRAGLVADTQYF
>TRBV28|17
CASSNPPLAGGKNIQYF
>TRBV9|13
CASGSSNTGELFF
>TRBV4-1|15
CASSHPGQGAYEQYF
>TRBV29-1|14
CSGQREAPYNEQFF
>TRBV28|17
CASSLWGALTNTGELFF
>TRBV2|15
CASRLGLAGAYEQYF
>TRBV28|15
CASSYLARTGGELFF
>TRBV6-6|13
CASTHARDTEAFF
>TRBV6-6|12
CASGDYRLGYTF
>TRBV30|20
CAWNKDRTSGIGGDFNEQFF
>TRBV29-1|16
CSVGGGLAANTGELFF
>TRBV2|14
CASSEIPAVQTQYF
>TRBV6-5|14
CASSLDRGTRGYTF
>TRBV5-1|14
CASSDTSGSSEQYF